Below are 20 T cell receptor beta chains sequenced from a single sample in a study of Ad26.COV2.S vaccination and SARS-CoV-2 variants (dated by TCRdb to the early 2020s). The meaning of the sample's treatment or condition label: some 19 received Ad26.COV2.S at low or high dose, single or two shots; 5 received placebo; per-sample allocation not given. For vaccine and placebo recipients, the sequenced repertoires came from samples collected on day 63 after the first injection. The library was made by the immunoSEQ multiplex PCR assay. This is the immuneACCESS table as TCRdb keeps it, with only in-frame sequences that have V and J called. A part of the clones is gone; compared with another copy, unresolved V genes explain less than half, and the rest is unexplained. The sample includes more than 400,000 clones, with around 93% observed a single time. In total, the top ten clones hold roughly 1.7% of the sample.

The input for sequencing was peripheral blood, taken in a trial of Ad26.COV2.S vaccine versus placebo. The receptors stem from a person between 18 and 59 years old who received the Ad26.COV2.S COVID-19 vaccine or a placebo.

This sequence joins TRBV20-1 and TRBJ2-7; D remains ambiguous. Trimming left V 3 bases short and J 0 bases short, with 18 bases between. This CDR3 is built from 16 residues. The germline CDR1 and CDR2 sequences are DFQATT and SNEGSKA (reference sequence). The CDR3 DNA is TGCAGTGCTAGTACCGGGCCTCACTACGACTCCTACGAGCAGTACTTC. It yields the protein CSASTGPHYDSYEQYF.

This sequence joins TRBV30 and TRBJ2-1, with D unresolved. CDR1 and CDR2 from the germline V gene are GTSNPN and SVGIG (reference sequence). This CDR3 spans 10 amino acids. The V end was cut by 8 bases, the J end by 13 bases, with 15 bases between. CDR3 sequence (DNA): TGTGCCAACGACCGCGGACCTCAGTTCTTC. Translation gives CANDRGPQFF.

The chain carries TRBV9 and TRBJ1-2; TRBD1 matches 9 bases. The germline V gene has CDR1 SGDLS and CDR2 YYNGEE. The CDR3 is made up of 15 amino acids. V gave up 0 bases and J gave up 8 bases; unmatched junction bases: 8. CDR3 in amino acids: CASSVELGQGAGYTF. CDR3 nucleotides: TGTGCCAGCAGCGTAGAGTTGGGACAGGGTGCAGGCTACACCTTC.

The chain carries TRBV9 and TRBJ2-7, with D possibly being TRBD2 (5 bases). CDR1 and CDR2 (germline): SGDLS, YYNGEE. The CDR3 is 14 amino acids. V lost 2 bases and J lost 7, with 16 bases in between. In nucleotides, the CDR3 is TGTGCCAGCAGCGTTGAGAGAAACCCGGGGGAGCAGTACTTC. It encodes CASSVERNPGEQYF.

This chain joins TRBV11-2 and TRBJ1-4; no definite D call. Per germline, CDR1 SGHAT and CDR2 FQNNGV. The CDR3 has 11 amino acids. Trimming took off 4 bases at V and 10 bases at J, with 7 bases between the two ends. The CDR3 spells CASSSWGKLFF. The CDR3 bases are TGTGCCAGCAGCTCCTGGGGAAAACTGTTTTTT. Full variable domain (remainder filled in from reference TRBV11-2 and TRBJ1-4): EAGVAQSPRYKIIEKRQSVAFWCNPISGHATLYWYQQILGQGPKLLIQFQNNGVVDDSQLPKDRFSAERLKGVDSTLKIQPAKLEDSAVYLCASSSWGKLFFGSGTQLSVL.

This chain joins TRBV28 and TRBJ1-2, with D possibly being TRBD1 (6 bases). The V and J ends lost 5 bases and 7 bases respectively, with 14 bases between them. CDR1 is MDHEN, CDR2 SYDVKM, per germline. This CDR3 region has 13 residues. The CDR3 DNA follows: TGTGCCAGCAGTCCCCGGGGGGCATTTGGCTACACCTTC. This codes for CASSPRGAFGYTF.

For the CDR3, the DNA is TGTGCCAGCAGCTTATTTTCGAGGGGAAACTATGGCTACACCTTC. It codes for CASSLFSRGNYGYTF. The rearrangement joins TRBV11-2 to TRBJ1-2; possible D gene TRBD1, 5 bases. The CDR3 is 15 amino acids. Looked up from germline, CDR1 is SGHAT and CDR2 is FQNNGV. V was trimmed by 2 bases and J by 2 bases, leaving 12 bases between them.

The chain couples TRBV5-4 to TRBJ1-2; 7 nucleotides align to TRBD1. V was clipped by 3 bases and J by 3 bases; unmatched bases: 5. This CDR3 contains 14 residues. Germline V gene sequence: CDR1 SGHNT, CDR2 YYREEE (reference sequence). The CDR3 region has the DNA TGTGCCAGCAGCTCCCGACAGGGTCACTATGGCTACACCTTC. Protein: CASSSRQGHYGYTF. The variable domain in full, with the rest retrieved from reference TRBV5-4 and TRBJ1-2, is ETGVTQSPTHLIKTRGQQVTLRCSSQSGHNTVSWYQQALGQGPQFIFQYYREEENGRGNFPPRFSGLQFPNYSSELNVNALELDDSALYLCASSSRQGHYGYTFGSGTRLTVV.

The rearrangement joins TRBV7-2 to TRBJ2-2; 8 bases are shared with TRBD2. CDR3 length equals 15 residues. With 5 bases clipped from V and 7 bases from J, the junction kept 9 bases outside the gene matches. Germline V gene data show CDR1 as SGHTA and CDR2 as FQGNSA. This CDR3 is CASSPSGGGSGELFF. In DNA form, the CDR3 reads TGTGCCAGCAGCCCGAGCGGGGGAGGAAGCGGGGAGCTGTTTTTT.

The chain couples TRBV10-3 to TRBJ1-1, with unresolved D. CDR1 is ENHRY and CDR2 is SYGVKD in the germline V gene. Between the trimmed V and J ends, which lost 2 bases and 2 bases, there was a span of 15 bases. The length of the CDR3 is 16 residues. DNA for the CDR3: TGTGCCATCAGTGAGCTGGGATCGGCCTTTAACACTGAAGCTTTCTTT. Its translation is CAISELGSAFNTEAFF.

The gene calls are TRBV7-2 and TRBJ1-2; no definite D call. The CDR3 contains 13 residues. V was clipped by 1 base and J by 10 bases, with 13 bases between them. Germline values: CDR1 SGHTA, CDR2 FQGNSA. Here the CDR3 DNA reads TGTGCCAGCAGCTTAGGTCCAGGCCAACTCTACACCTTC. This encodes CASSLGPGQLYTF.

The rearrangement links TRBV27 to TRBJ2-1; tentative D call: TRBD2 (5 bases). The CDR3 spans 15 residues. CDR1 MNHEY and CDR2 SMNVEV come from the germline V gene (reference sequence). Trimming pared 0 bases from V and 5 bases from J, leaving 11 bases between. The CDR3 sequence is CASSLSGLANNEQFF. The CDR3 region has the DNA TGTGCCAGCAGTTTATCCGGACTCGCCAACAATGAGCAGTTCTTC.

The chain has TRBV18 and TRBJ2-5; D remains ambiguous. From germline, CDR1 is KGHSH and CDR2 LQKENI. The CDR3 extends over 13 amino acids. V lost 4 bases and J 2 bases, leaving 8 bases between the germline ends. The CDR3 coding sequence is TGTGCCAGCTCACTGGCGCGGCAAGAGACCCAGTACTTC. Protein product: CASSLARQETQYF.

This chain's CDR3 is CASTPSGVTGANVLTF. The CDR3 DNA follows: TGTGCCAGCACCCCATCAGGTGTGACTGGGGCCAACGTCCTGACTTTC. V and J are TRBV6-4 and TRBJ2-6; no reliable D call. CDR1 is MRHNA, CDR2 SNTAGT, per germline. The CDR3 covers 16 residues. The V end was cut by 7 bases, the J end by 2 bases, with 15 bases between.

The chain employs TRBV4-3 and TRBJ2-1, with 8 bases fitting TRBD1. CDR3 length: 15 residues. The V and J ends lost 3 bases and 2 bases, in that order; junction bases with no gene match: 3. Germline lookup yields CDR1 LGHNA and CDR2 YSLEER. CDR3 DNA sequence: TGCGCCAGCAGCCAGGACAGGGACCCCTACAATGAGCAGTTCTTC. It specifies CASSQDRDPYNEQFF.

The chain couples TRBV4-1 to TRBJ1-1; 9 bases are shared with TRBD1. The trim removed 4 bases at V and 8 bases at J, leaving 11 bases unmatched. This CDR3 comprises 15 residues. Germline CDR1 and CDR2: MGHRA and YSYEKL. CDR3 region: CASSRGDRAGKEAFF. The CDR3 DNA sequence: TGCGCCAGCAGCCGGGGGGACAGGGCAGGGAAAGAAGCTTTCTTT.

The chain's CDR3 is CASSFAGTSGGRTDTQYF. CDR3 coding DNA: TGTGCCAGCAGCTTCGCCGGGACTAGCGGGGGACGCACAGATACGCAGTATTTT. The gene calls are TRBV7-2 and TRBJ2-3, with 14 bases fitting TRBD2. The CDR3 is 18 residues long. Germline V gene sequence: CDR1 SGHTA, CDR2 FQGNSA. V shed 3 bases, J shed 1 base, and the junction held 6 bases outside the gene matches. Looking up the rest from reference TRBV7-2 and TRBJ2-3 gives the full variable domain: GAGVSQSPSNKVTEKGKDVELRCDPISGHTALYWYRQSLGQGLEFLIYFQGNSAPDKSGLPSDRFSAERTGGSVSTLTIQRTQQEDSAVYLCASSFAGTSGGRTDTQYFGPGTRLTVL.

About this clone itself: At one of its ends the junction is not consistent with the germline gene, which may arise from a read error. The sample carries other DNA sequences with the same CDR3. The CDR3 spells CASSWDGDTEAFF. The CDR3 DNA follows: TGCGCCAGCAGCTGGGACGGGGACACTGAAGCTTTCTTT. J is TRBJ1-1 and V is TRBV5-8; possibly TRBD1 for D (5 bases). This CDR3 has 13 amino acids. Germline V gives CDR1 SGHTS, CDR2 YDEGEE.

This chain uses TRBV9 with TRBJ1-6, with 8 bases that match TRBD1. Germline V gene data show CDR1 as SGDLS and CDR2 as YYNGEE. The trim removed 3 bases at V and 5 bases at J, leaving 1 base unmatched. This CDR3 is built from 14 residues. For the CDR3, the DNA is TGTGCCAGCAGCGGACAGGGGAATAATTCACCCCTCCACTTT. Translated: CASSGQGNNSPLHF.

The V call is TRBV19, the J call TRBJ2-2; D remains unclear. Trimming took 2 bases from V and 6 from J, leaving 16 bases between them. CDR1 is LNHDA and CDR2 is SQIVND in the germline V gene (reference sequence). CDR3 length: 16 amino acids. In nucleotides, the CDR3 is TGTGCCAGTAGTATAACTGGGTACCGTGGAGCCGGGGAGCTGTTTTTT. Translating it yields CASSITGYRGAGELFF.